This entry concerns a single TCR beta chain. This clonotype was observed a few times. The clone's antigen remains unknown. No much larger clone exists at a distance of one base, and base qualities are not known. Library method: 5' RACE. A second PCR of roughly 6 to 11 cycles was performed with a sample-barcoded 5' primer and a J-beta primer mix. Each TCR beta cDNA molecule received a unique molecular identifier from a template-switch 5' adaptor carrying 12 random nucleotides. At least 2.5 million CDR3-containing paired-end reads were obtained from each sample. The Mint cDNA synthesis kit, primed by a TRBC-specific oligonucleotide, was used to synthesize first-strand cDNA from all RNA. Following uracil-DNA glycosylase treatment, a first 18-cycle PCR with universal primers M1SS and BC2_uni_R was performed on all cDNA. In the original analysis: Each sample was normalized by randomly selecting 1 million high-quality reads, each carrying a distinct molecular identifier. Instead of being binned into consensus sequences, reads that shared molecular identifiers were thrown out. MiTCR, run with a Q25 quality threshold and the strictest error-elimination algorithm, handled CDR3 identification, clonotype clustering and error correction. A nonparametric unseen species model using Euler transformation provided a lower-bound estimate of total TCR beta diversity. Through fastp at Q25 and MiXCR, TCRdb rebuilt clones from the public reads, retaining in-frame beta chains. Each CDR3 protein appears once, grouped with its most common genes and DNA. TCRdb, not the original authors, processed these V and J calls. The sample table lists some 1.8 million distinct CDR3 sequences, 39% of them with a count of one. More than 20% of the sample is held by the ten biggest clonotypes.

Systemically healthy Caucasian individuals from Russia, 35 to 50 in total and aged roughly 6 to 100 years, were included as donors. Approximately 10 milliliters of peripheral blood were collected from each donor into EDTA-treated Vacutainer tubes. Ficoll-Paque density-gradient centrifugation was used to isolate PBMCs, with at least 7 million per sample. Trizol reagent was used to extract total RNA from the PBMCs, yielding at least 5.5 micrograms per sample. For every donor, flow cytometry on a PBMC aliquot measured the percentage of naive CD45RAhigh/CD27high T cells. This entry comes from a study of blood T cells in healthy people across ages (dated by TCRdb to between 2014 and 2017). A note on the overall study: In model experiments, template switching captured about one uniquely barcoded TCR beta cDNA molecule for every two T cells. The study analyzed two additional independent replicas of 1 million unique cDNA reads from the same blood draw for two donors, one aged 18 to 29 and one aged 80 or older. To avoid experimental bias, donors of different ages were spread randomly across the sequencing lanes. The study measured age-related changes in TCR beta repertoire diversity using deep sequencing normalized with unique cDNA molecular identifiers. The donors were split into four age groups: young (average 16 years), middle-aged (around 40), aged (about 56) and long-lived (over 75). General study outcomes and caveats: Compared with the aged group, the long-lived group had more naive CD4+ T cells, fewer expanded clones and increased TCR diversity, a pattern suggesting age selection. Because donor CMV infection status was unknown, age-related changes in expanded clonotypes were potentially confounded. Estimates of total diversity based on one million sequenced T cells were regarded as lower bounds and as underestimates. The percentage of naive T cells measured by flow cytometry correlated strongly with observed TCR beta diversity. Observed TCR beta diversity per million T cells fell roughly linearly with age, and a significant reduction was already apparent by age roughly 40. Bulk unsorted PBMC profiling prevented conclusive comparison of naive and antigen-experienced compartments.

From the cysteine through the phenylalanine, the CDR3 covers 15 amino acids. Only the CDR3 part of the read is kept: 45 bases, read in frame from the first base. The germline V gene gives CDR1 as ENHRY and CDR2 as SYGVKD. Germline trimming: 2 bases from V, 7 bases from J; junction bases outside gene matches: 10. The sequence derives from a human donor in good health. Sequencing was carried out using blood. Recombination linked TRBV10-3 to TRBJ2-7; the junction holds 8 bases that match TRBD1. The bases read TGTGCCATCAGTGAGACGGGACAGGCCCCGTGGGAGCAGTACTTC. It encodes CAISETGQAPWEQYF.